This paragraph reports one T cell receptor (beta chain). Assignments of participants to cohorts depended upon their own reported clinical history. Under the authors' procedure: Reference gene primer amplification gave nucleated cell count estimates. Profiled with immunoSEQ multiplex PCR; TCRdb holds only in-frame clones, not every one. V, J and clone size derive from that table, while D and trimming were established from the DNA sequence. This repertoire shows roughly 330,000 clones, 80% to 90% found once; its top ten account for 8% to 13%. CDR1 and CDR2 from the germline V gene are PRHDT and FYEKMQ (reference sequence). Trimming left V 2 bases short and J 0 bases short, with 19 bases between. The CDR3 has 18 amino acids. This specimen belongs to a study of blood T cell repertoires in COVID-19. Overall study context: Donors in the United States, Italy and Spain gave samples during acute or convalescent COVID-19. The cDNA or gDNA used as material had been derived from T cells, B-cell-depleted T cells, or PBMCs.

The source material was PBMCs or T cells enriched from blood (not recorded which). The J gene is TRBJ1-1, the V gene TRBV13, with a weak D call TRBD1 (6 bases). This sequence originates from a young woman who had recovered from COVID-19. CDR3 sequence: CASSLLEIWTAMNTEAFF. The CDR3 DNA reads as TGTGCCAGCAGCTTACTAGAAATCTGGACAGCCATGAACACTGAAGCTTTCTTT.